What follows is one TCR beta chain and its context. Germline V gene sequence: CDR1 SGHRS, CDR2 YFSETQ. The CDR3 is 14 residues long. V was trimmed by 2 bases and J by 5 bases, leaving 10 bases between them. The sample originates from a study of patients and donors after allogeneic stem cell transplantation. MiXCR, applied by TCRdb to the RT-PCR reads, yields one record per CDR3 protein. The sample lists approximately 200,000 distinct CDR3 sequences, 35% to 50% occurring once. The chain employs TRBV5-1 and TRBJ1-4; tentatively, D is TRBD1 (5 bases). Specimen: blood, either unsorted or a sorted T cell fraction (not recorded which). This receptor was obtained from a human donor who was either an allogeneic HSCT recipient or a stem cell or donor lymphocyte infusion donor (not recorded which). It is not recorded whose cells these are; they may come from a transplant donor. The CDR3 protein is CASSLGHGNEKLFF. Written as DNA, the CDR3 is TGCGCCAGCAGCTTAGGACACGGGAATGAAAAACTGTTTTTT.